This T cell receptor beta chain came from a study of glioma-infiltrating T cells after dendritic cell vaccination. Assay used: immunoSEQ multiplex PCR; TCRdb lists only in-frame clones, some missing. The sample records about 21,000 clones, 79% being singletons. This clone was picked up a small number of times. What it binds is unknown. Overall study results and limits: The cohort had few patients with full blood and tumor sets.

There are 15 residues in the CDR3. Germline V CDR1 and CDR2: SGHRS, YFSETQ. V lost 4 bases and J lost 4; bases outside the gene matches: 9. The chain links TRBV5-1 to TRBJ2-5; 8 positions agree with TRBD2. Sequenced here: blood, sampled before dendritic cell vaccination. The sequence derives from a human donor with glioblastoma. CDR3 protein: CASSSSSGSTETQYF. For the CDR3, the DNA is TGCGCCAGCAGCAGTTCGAGCGGGAGTACAGAGACCCAGTACTTC.